This is a list of T cell receptor beta chains from one sample in a study of shared clonotypes between healthy human individuals. Sequencing was performed with immunoSEQ multiplex PCR; in TCRdb, only in-frame clones are kept and a portion is missing. The data show a few million clones, 85% to 95% seen once. The sequenced sample was naive CD4+ T cells from PBMCs. The receptors originated from a young man in good health. Some clones in this sample may be carry-over from other donors' samples. The CDR3 runs from the conserved cysteine through the conserved F or W. A D gene is named only where the DNA matches it firmly. Clone size is given for some rows only: seen once, a few or many times, or a class if the clone is expanded.

-	TRBJ2-7	TRBV28	-	CASSLLPILSSYEQYF	TGTGCCAGCAGTTTGTTACCCATCCTGAGCTCCTACGAGCAGTACTTC
-	TRBJ1-3	TRBV6-5	-	CASSYLPTVRNTIYF	TGTGCCAGCAGTTACCTTCCGACAGTCCGGAACACCATATATTTT
few	TRBJ1-1	TRBV2	-	CASDGGGEAFF	TGTGCCAGCGATGGGGGAGGAGAAGCTTTCTTT
once	TRBJ1-3	TRBV19	TRBD1	CASSGQGRNTIYF	TGTGCCAGTAGTGGACAGGGAAGAAACACCATATATTTT
-	TRBJ1-3	TRBV6-1	-	CASCEVDIYGNTIYF	TGTGCCAGCTGCGAGGTAGATATCTACGGAAACACCATATATTTT
-	TRBJ1-3	TRBV28	-	CASSLGPSGNTIYF	TGTGCCAGCAGCTTAGGCCCCTCTGGAAACACCATATATTTT
once	TRBJ1-4	TRBV5-5	-	CASSANPNEKLFF	TGTGCCAGCAGCGCCAATCCTAATGAAAAACTGTTTTTT
once	TRBJ1-2	TRBV28	TRBD1	CASSGAVDRGRGYTF	TGTGCCAGCAGTGGGGCCGTGGACAGGGGGCGAGGCTACACCTTC
-	TRBJ2-7	TRBV27	TRBD1	CASSPGVDRGRLRRYEQYF	TGTGCCAGCAGTCCTGGGGTCGACAGGGGGCGCCTAAGGCGCTACGAGCAGTACTTC
-	TRBJ1-4	TRBV2	-	CASSKTGNDNEKLFF	TGTGCCAGCAGTAAAACAGGCAATGATAATGAAAAACTGTTTTTT
-	TRBJ1-1	TRBV7-3	-	CASSSGEYTEAFF	TGTGCCAGCAGCTCGGGGGAGTACACTGAAGCTTTCTTT
once	TRBJ2-7	TRBV5-1	TRBD2	CASSSGSVIYEQYF	TGCGCCAGCAGTAGCGGGAGCGTAATCTACGAGCAGTACTTC
-	TRBJ2-3	TRBV10-2	-	CASSPPVTDTQYF	TGCGCCAGCAGTCCCCCCGTCACAGATACGCAGTATTTT
-	TRBJ2-7	TRBV28	TRBD2	CASRSESAGEYEQYF	TGTGCCAGCAGGTCGGAATCGGCGGGAGAGTACGAGCAGTACTTC
-	TRBJ2-1	TRBV4-1	TRBD2	CASSQYAGGYNEQFF	TGCGCCAGCAGCCAATATGCGGGGGGATACAATGAGCAGTTCTTC
-	TRBJ1-3	TRBV10-3	TRBD1	CAISDPRDSGNTIYF	TGTGCCATCAGTGACCCTCGGGACAGTGGAAACACCATATATTTT
few	TRBJ1-4	TRBV30	-	CAWSLEAGEKLFF	TGTGCCTGGAGTCTCGAAGCGGGGGAAAAACTGTTTTTT
-	TRBJ2-7	TRBV18	TRBD2	CASSLLGTSGTGAYEQYF	TGTGCCAGCTCACTACTCGGGACTAGCGGGACAGGGGCCTACGAGCAGTACTTC
-	TRBJ1-1	TRBV29-1	-	CSVEALGQGSSEAFF	TGCAGCGTTGAAGCTCTGGGCCAGGGAAGCTCTGAAGCTTTCTTT
-	TRBJ2-7	TRBV7-9	TRBD2	CASSSPAGGPGEQYF	TGTGCCAGCAGCTCCCCAGCGGGAGGGCCCGGTGAGCAGTACTTC
-	TRBJ2-7	TRBV27	TRBD1	CASSSLLGQGTYEQYF	TGTGCCAGCAGTTCCCTATTGGGACAGGGGACCTACGAGCAGTACTTC
-	TRBJ1-2	TRBV27	-	CASSSAGHYGYTF	TGTGCCAGCAGTTCAGCGGGCCACTATGGCTACACCTTC
-	TRBJ2-3	TRBV5-1	-	CASSSRDFTDTQYF	TGCGCCAGCAGCTCCCGGGACTTTACAGATACGCAGTATTTT
-	TRBJ2-7	TRBV11-2	-	CASSLGTGSPNYEQYF	TGTGCCAGCAGCTTAGGAACAGGATCACCCAACTACGAGCAGTACTTC
-	TRBJ2-7	TRBV9	TRBD1	CASSMTGSYEQYF	TGTGCCAGCAGCATGACAGGGTCCTACGAGCAGTACTTC
-	TRBJ2-2	TRBV20-1	-	CSASRISELFF	TGCAGTGCTAGTCGGATAAGTGAGCTGTTTTTT
once	TRBJ2-3	TRBV5-4	TRBD2	CASSLGSGISTDTQYF	TGTGCCAGCAGCTTGGGTAGCGGGATCTCCACAGATACGCAGTATTTT
-	TRBJ1-4	TRBV19	TRBD1	CASSTGTGGTNEKLFF	TGTGCCAGTAGCACCGGGACAGGGGGAACTAATGAAAAACTGTTTTTT
-	TRBJ2-1	TRBV7-2	-	CASSGDQKNYNEQFF	TGTGCCAGCAGTGGAGATCAGAAAAACTACAATGAGCAGTTCTTC
once	TRBJ2-3	TRBV4-2	-	CASSQGLRGSTDTQYF	TGTGCCAGCAGCCAAGGATTGCGGGGTAGCACAGATACGCAGTATTTT
-	TRBJ2-6	TRBV9	-	CASSVGRLGGANVLTF	TGTGCCAGCAGCGTAGGCCGGCTAGGTGGGGCCAACGTCCTGACTTTC
-	TRBJ2-7	TRBV7-3	-	CASSLYRDYEQYF	TGTGCCAGCAGCTTGTACCGGGACTACGAGCAGTACTTC
-	TRBJ2-3	TRBV15	TRBD1	CATSRDFGFGTGDTSTDTQYF	TGTGCCACCAGCAGAGATTTTGGGTTCGGGACAGGGGACACTAGCACAGATACGCAGTATTTT
-	TRBJ1-4	TRBV29-1	TRBD1	CSVGDRTNEKLFF	TGCAGCGTTGGGGACAGAACTAATGAAAAACTGTTTTTT
few	TRBJ1-4	TRBV29-1	TRBD1	CSARQGKGEKLFF	TGCAGCGCTAGACAGGGGAAGGGTGAAAAACTGTTTTTT
-	TRBJ2-7	TRBV27	-	CASSLSGSGGYEQYF	TGTGCCAGCAGTCTATCTGGCAGCGGTGGGTACGAGCAGTACTTC
-	TRBJ2-1	TRBV4-2	-	CASSQEKGRGSNEQFF	TGTGCCAGCAGCCAAGAGAAGGGGAGGGGGTCAAATGAGCAGTTCTTC
-	TRBJ1-2	TRBV7-2	-	CASSLRGPNGYTF	TGTGCCAGCAGCTTACGGGGACCCAATGGCTACACCTTC
-	TRBJ2-5	TRBV29-1	TRBD2	CSVAGGGETQYF	TGCAGCGTAGCGGGAGGAGGAGAGACCCAGTACTTC
once	TRBJ2-2	TRBV28	TRBD2	CASSLPPVGASGDTGELFF	TGTGCCAGCAGTTTACCCCCCGTAGGGGCTAGCGGGGACACCGGGGAGCTGTTTTTT
-	TRBJ1-2	TRBV6-5	-	CASSTGPMGGYTF	TGTGCCAGCAGCACCGGTCCAATGGGTGGCTACACCTTC
-	TRBJ1-2	TRBV21-1	-	CASSRRTGKTTYYGYTF	TGTGCCAGCAGCCGCCGGACAGGGAAAACCACATACTATGGCTACACCTTC
-	TRBJ2-5	TRBV6-6	-	CASSWAQETQYF	TGTGCCAGCAGCTGGGCCCAAGAGACCCAGTACTTC
-	TRBJ2-1	TRBV28	-	CASSSTTQRQFF	TGTGCCAGCAGTTCAACCACCCAAAGGCAGTTCTTC
-	TRBJ2-7	TRBV6-6	TRBD2	CASSYARGGGSYEQYF	TGTGCCAGCAGTTACGCACGGGGCGGGGGGTCTTACGAGCAGTACTTC
-	TRBJ2-3	TRBV6-1	-	CASSEGRASGSDTQYF	TGTGCCAGCAGTGAAGGGCGGGCAAGCGGTTCAGATACGCAGTATTTT
-	TRBJ1-2	TRBV18	-	CASSPNSAQTTYGYTF	TGTGCCAGCTCACCAAATTCTGCTCAAACCACCTATGGCTACACCTTC
-	TRBJ1-2	TRBV4-3	TRBD1	CASSQVKGTESYTF	TGCGCCAGCAGCCAAGTAAAGGGGACAGAGAGCTACACCTTC
-	TRBJ2-5	TRBV30	TRBD2	CAWSGEGLAGLSETQYF	TGTGCCTGGAGTGGGGAGGGACTAGCGGGGCTATCAGAGACCCAGTACTTC
-	TRBJ2-7	TRBV28	TRBD1	CASSPDRASSYEQYF	TGTGCCAGCAGTCCGGACAGGGCAAGCTCCTACGAGCAGTACTTC
-	TRBJ1-1	TRBV25-1	-	CASSKTREVEAFF	TGTGCCAGCAGTAAAACACGGGAGGTTGAAGCTTTCTTT
few	TRBJ1-2	TRBV2	-	CASSEGRGNYGYTF	TGTGCCAGCAGTGAAGGGAGGGGGAACTATGGCTACACCTTC
-	TRBJ2-2	TRBV30	TRBD1	CAWREDRVTGELFF	TGTGCCTGGAGGGAGGACAGGGTGACCGGGGAGCTGTTTTTT
-	TRBJ1-2	TRBV5-1	-	CASSLSQGATMNYGYTF	TGCGCCAGCAGCTTGTCGCAGGGTGCCACCATGAACTATGGCTACACCTTC
once	TRBJ2-5	TRBV5-1	-	CASSSGAQETQYF	TGCGCCAGCAGCTCCGGGGCCCAAGAGACCCAGTACTTC
-	TRBJ2-3	TRBV12-5	TRBD1	CASGLPTGTGSTDTQYF	TGTGCTAGTGGTTTGCCCACCGGGACAGGGTCGACAGATACGCAGTATTTT
once	TRBJ2-3	TRBV9	TRBD2	CASSVGGRAGDTQYF	TGTGCCAGCAGCGTAGGCGGGAGGGCGGGAGATACGCAGTATTTT
-	TRBJ2-5	TRBV25-1	-	CASSESRGLGETQYF	TGTGCCAGCAGTGAATCCCGCGGGTTGGGAGAGACCCAGTACTTC
-	TRBJ1-1	TRBV28	-	CASSLIGRVTEAFF	TGTGCCAGCAGTTTAATTGGCAGGGTCACTGAAGCTTTCTTT